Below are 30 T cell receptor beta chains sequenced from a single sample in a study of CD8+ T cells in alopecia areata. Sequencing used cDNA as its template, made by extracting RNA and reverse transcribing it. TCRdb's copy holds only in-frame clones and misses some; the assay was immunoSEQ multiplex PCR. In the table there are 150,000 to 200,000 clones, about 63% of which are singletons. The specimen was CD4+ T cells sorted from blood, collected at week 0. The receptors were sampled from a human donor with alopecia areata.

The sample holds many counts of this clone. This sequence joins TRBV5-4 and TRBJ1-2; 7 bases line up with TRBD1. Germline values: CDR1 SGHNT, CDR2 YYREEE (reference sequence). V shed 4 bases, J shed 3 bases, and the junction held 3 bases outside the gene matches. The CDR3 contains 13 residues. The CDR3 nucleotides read TGTGCCAGCAGCCGACAGGGAGACTATGGCTACACCTTC. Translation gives CASSRQGDYGYTF.

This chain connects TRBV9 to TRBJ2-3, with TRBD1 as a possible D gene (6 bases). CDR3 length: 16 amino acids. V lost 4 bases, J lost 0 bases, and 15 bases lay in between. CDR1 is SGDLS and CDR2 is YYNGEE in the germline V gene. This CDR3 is CASSLGAVPSTDTQYF. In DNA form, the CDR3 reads TGTGCCAGCAGCTTGGGGGCCGTTCCTAGCACAGATACGCAGTATTTT.

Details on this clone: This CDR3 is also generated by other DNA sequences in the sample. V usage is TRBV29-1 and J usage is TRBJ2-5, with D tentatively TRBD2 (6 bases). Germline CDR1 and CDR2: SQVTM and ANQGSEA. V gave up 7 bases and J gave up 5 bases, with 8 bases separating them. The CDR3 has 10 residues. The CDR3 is CSAGEETQYF. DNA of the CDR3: TGCAGCGCGGGGGAGGAGACCCAGTACTTC. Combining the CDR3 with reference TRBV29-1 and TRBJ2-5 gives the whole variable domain SAVISQKPSRDICQRGTSLTIQCQVDSQVTMMFWYRQQPGQSLTLIATANQGSEATYESGFVIDKFPISRPNLTFSTLTVSNMSPEDSSIYLCSAGEETQYFGPGTRLLVL.

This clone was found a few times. CDR3 residues: CATSRLSSGGHSTDTQYF. DNA of the CDR3: TGTGCCACCAGCAGACTATCTAGCGGGGGCCATTCCACAGATACGCAGTATTTT. The gene calls are TRBV15 and TRBJ2-3; 10 bases are a match to TRBD2. V shed 2 bases and J 2 bases; nucleotides not matched to a gene: 10. There are 18 residues in the CDR3. Germline lookup yields CDR1 LNHNV and CDR2 YYDKDF (reference sequence). The full variable domain, completed using reference TRBV15 and TRBJ2-3, is DAMVIQNPRYQVTQFGKPVTLSCSQTLNHNVMYWYQQKSSQAPKLLFHYYDKDFNNEADTPDNFQSRRPNTSFCFLDIRSPGLGDTAMYLCATSRLSSGGHSTDTQYFGPGTRLTVL.

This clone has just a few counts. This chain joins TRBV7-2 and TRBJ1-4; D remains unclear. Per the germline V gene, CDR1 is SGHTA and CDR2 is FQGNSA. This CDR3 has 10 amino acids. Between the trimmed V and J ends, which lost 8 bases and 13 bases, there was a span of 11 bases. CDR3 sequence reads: CASAVTRLFF. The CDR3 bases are TGTGCCAGCGCCGTGACAAGACTGTTTTTT.

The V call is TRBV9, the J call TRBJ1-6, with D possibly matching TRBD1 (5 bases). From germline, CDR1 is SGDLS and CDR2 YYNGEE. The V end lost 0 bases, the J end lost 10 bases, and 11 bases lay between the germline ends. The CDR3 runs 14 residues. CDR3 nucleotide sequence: TGTGCCAGCAGCGTAGGAACGGCAGGGTCACCCCTCCACTTT. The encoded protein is CASSVGTAGSPLHF.

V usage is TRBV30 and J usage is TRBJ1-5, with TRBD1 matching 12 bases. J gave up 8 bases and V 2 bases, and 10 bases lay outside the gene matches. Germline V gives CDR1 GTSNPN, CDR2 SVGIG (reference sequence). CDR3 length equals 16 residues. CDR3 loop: CAWSKRRDRGREPQHF. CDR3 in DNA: TGTGCCTGGAGTAAACGCCGGGACAGGGGGCGAGAGCCCCAGCATTTT. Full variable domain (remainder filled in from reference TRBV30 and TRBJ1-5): SQTIHQWPATLVQPVGSPLSLECTVEGTSNPNLYWYRQAAGRGLQLLFYSVGIGQISSEVPQNLSASRPQDRQFILSSKKLLLSDSGFYLCAWSKRRDRGREPQHFGDGTRLSIL.

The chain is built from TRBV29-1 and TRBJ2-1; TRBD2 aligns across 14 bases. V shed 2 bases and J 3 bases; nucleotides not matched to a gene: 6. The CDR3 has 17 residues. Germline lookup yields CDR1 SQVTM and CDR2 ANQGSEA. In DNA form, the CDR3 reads TGCAGCGTTGAACTGACTAGCGGGGGGGTAGGCTACAATGAGCAGTTCTTC. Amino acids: CSVELTSGGVGYNEQFF.

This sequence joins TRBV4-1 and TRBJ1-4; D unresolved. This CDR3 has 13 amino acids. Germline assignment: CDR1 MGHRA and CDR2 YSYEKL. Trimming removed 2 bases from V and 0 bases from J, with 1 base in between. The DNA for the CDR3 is TGCGCCAGCAGCCAACCAACTAATGAAAAACTGTTTTTT. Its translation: CASSQPTNEKLFF.

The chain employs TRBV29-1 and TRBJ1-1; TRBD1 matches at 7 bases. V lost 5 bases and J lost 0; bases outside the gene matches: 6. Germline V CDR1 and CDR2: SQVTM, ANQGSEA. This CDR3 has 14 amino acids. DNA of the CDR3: TGCAGCGTTTGTATCGACAGGGTGAACACTGAAGCTTTCTTT. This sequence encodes CSVCIDRVNTEAFF.

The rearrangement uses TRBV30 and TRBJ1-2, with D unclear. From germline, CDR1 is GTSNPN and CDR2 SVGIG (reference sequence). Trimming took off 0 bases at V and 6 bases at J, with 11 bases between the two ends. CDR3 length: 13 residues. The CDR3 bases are TGTGCCTGGAGTGTTACCGGACGGGATGGCTACACCTTC. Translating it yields CAWSVTGRDGYTF.

This CDR3 is CASSVELAGGPYNEQFF. CDR3 in DNA: TGTGCCAGCAGCGTAGAACTAGCGGGGGGGCCGTACAATGAGCAGTTCTTC. The chain is built from TRBV9 and TRBJ2-1, with 13 bases identical to TRBD2. V was pared by 0 bases and J by 4 bases, with 4 bases of the junction left unmatched. Germline V gene data show CDR1 as SGDLS and CDR2 as YYNGEE. The CDR3 is made up of 17 amino acids.

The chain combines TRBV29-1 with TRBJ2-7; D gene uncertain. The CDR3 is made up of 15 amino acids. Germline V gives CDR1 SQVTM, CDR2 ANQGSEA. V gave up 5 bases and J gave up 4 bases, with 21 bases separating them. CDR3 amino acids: CSVTAQTLGIYEQYF. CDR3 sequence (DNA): TGCAGCGTTACCGCCCAAACCCTCGGCATATACGAGCAGTACTTC.

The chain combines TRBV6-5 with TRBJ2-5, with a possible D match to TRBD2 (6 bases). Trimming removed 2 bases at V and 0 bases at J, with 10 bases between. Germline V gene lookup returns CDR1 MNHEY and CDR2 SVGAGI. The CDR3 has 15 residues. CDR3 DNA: TGTGCCAGCAGTTACACACTAGCATACCAAGAGACCCAGTACTTC. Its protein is CASSYTLAYQETQYF.

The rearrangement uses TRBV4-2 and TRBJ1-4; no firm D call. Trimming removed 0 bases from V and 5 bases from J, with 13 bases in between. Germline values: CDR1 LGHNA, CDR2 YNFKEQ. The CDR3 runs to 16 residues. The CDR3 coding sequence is TGTGCCAGCAGCCAAGAGGGAGCCACGAGGAATGAAAAACTGTTTTTT. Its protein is CASSQEGATRNEKLFF.

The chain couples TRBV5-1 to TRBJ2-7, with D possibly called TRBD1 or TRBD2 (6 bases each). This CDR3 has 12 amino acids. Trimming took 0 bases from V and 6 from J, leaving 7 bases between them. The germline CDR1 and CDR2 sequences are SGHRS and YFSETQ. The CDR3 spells CASSLEGGEQYF. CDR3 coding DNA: TGCGCCAGCAGCTTGGAGGGGGGCGAGCAGTACTTC.

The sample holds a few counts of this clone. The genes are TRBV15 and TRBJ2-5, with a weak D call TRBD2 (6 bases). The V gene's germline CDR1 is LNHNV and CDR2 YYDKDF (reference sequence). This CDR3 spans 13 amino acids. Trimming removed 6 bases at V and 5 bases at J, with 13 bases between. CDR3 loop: CATRLGTSETQYF. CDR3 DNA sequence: TGTGCCACCAGATTAGGGACTTCCGAGACCCAGTACTTC.

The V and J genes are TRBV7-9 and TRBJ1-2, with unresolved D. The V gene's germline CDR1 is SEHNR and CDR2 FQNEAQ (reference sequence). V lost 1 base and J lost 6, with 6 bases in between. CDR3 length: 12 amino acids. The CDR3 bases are TGTGCCAGCAGCTTAGATCGGGATGGCTACACCTTC. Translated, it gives CASSLDRDGYTF.

The CDR3 here is CASSSTSGGADEQFF. For the CDR3, the DNA is TGCGCCAGCAGCTCGACTAGCGGGGGGGCGGATGAGCAGTTCTTC. The V and J genes are TRBV5-1 and TRBJ2-1, with 14 bases matching TRBD2. V dropped 3 bases and J dropped 8; count of bases not matched to a gene: 4. Germline CDR1 and CDR2: SGHRS and YFSETQ. CDR3 size: 15 residues.

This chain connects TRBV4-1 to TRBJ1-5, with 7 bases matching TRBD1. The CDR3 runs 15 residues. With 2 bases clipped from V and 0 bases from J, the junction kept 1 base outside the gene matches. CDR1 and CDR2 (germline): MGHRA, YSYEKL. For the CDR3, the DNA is TGCGCCAGCAGCCAAAGACAGGGTAGCAATCAGCCCCAGCATTTT. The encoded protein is CASSQRQGSNQPQHF.

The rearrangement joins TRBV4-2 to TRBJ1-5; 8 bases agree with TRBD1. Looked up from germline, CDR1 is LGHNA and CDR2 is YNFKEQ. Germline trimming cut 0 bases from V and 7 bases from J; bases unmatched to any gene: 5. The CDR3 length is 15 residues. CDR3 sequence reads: CASSQDHRGEQPQHF. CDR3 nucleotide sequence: TGTGCCAGCAGCCAAGACCACAGGGGGGAACAGCCCCAGCATTTT.

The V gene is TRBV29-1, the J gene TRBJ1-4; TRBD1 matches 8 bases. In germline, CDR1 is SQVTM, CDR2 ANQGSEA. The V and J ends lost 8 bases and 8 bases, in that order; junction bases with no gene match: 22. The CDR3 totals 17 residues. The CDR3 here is CSHRKRTGTQRREKLFF. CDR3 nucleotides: TGCAGCCACAGAAAAAGGACAGGGACACAGAGGAGGGAAAAACTGTTTTTT.

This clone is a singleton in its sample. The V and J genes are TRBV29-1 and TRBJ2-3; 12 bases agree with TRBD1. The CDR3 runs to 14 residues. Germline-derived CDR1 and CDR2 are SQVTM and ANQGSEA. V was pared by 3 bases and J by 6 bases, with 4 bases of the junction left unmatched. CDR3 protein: CSVEGTGGVDTQYF. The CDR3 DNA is TGCAGCGTTGAGGGGACAGGGGGCGTTGATACGCAGTATTTT.

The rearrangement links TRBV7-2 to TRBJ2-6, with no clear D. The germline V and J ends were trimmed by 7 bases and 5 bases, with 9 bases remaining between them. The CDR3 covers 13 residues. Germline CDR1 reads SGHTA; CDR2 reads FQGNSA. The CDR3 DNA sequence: TGTGCCAGCACCACACCGCGGGCCAACGTCCTGACTTTC. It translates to CASTTPRANVLTF.

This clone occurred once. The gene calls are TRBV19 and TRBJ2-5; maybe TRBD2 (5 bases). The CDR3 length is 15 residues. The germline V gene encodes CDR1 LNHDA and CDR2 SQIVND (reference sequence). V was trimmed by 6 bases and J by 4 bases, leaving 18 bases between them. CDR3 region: CASSAVGRSGETQYF. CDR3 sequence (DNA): TGTGCCAGTAGCGCCGTGGGGAGAAGCGGAGAGACCCAGTACTTC.

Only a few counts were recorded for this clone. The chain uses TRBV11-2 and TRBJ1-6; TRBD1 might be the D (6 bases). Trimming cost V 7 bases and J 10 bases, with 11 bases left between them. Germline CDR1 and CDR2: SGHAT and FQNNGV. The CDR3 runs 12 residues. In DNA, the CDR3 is TGTGCCAGCACTGGGGGCGGCTCACCCCTCCACTTT. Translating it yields CASTGGGSPLHF.

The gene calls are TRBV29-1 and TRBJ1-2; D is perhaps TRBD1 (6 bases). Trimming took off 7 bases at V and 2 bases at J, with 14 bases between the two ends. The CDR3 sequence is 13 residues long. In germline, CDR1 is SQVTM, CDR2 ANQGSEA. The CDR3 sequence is CSGYQGSNYGYTF. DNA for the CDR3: TGCAGCGGTTATCAGGGGTCCAACTATGGCTACACCTTC.

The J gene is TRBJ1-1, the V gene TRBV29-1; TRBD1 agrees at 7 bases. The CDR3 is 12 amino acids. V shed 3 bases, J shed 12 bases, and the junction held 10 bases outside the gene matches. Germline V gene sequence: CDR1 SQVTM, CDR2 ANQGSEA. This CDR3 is CSVEDTGATTFF. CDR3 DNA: TGCAGCGTTGAGGATACAGGGGCGACGACTTTCTTT. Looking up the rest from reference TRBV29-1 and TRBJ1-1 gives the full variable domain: SAVISQKPSRDICQRGTSLTIQCQVDSQVTMMFWYRQQPGQSLTLIATANQGSEATYESGFVIDKFPISRPNLTFSTLTVSNMSPEDSSIYLCSVEDTGATTFFGQGTRLTVV.

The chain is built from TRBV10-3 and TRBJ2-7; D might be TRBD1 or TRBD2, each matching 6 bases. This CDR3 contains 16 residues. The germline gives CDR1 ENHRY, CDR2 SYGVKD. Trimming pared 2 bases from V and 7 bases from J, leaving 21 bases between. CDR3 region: CAISEGTGRGREEQYF. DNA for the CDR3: TGTGCCATCAGTGAGGGAACAGGGCGTGGGCGGGAAGAGCAGTACTTC.

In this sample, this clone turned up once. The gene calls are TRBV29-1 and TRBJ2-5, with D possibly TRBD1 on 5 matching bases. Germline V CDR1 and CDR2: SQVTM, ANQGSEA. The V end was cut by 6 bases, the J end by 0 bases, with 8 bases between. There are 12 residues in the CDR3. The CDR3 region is CSVAGYQETQYF. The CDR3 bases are TGCAGCGTGGCAGGGTACCAAGAGACCCAGTACTTC.